The rows below give T cell receptor beta chains drawn from one sample of a study of blood T cell repertoires in COVID-19. The method was immunoSEQ multiplex PCR; TCRdb's version includes in-frame clones alone and lacks a portion of them. The sample includes fewer than 250,000 clones, around 82% of them seen just once. The sequencing sample was made of PBMCs or T cells enriched from blood (not recorded which). Source of these receptors: a woman aged 35 to 49 with acute COVID-19. Each CDR3 is given without its conserved first and last residue.

len: 13; j_gene: TRBJ1-2; v_gene: TRBV9; CDR3aa: ASSVAVRGNYGYT
len: 12; j_gene: TRBJ2-1; v_gene: TRBV9; CDR3aa: ASSPSGSYNEQF
len: 13; j_gene: TRBJ2-1; v_gene: TRBV18; CDR3aa: ASSPLASSYNEQF
len: 11; j_gene: TRBJ1-2; v_gene: TRBV2; CDR3aa: ASRIQGFYGYT
len: 11; j_gene: TRBJ1-2; v_gene: TRBV11-2; CDR3aa: ASSLGQGYGYT
len: 14; j_gene: TRBJ1-1; v_gene: TRBV5-1; CDR3aa: ASSLGPDRADTEAF
len: 11; j_gene: TRBJ1-4; v_gene: TRBV29-1; CDR3aa: SVAEGAREKLF
len: 13; j_gene: TRBJ1-1; v_gene: TRBV28; CDR3aa: ASSLTGTGSTEAF
len: 13; j_gene: TRBJ1-2; v_gene: TRBV6-5; CDR3aa: ASSTAGGPLYGYT
len: 14; j_gene: TRBJ1-1; v_gene: TRBV5-4; CDR3aa: ASGQGQGNRGTEAF
len: 12; j_gene: TRBJ1-3; v_gene: TRBV27; CDR3aa: ASKRDGAGNTIY
len: 12; j_gene: TRBJ2-2; v_gene: TRBV6-4; CDR3aa: ASSDSTNTGELF
len: 12; j_gene: TRBJ1-1; v_gene: TRBV24-1; CDR3aa: ATSDGFAHTEAF
len: 10; j_gene: TRBJ1-5; v_gene: TRBV12-3/TRBV12-4; CDR3aa: ASSTGQQPQH
len: 13; j_gene: TRBJ1-5; v_gene: TRBV18; CDR3aa: ASSTKFGGDQPQH
len: 13; j_gene: TRBJ1-4; v_gene: TRBV5-1; CDR3aa: ASSPNRGQDEKLF
len: 10; j_gene: TRBJ1-1; v_gene: TRBV18; CDR3aa: ASRQGDTEAF
len: 12; j_gene: TRBJ1-1; v_gene: TRBV7-2; CDR3aa: ASSPMGQNTEAF
len: 13; j_gene: TRBJ1-5; v_gene: TRBV5-1; CDR3aa: ASSSSGDRDQPQH
len: 12; j_gene: TRBJ1-6; v_gene: TRBV18; CDR3aa: ASSLDRGPSPLH
len: 12; j_gene: TRBJ1-5; v_gene: TRBV30; CDR3aa: AWSVGFTDQPQH
len: 12; j_gene: TRBJ2-7; v_gene: TRBV28; CDR3aa: ASRTSGRGYEQY
len: 13; j_gene: TRBJ1-5; v_gene: TRBV30; CDR3aa: AWSVGRGSNQPQH
len: 12; j_gene: TRBJ2-5; v_gene: TRBV5-4; CDR3aa: ASSSTGGAETQY
len: 11; j_gene: TRBJ1-1; v_gene: TRBV19; CDR3aa: ASAPGESTEAF
len: 17; j_gene: TRBJ2-1; v_gene: TRBV6-1; CDR3aa: ASSEALPITSGNRNEQF
len: 12; j_gene: TRBJ1-4; v_gene: TRBV6-5; CDR3aa: ASRIGGGNEKLF
len: 14; j_gene: TRBJ1-1; v_gene: TRBV18; CDR3aa: ASSPWADRGSTEAF
len: 12; j_gene: TRBJ2-5; v_gene: TRBV19; CDR3aa: ASSISLLEETQY
len: 13; j_gene: TRBJ2-2; v_gene: TRBV6-6; CDR3aa: ASSYPGGQTGELF
len: 13; j_gene: TRBJ2-2; v_gene: TRBV19; CDR3aa: ASSIGSSNTGELF
len: 14; j_gene: TRBJ2-2; v_gene: TRBV7-9; CDR3aa: ASSRSTSGGTGELF
len: 14; j_gene: TRBJ2-6; v_gene: TRBV19; CDR3aa: ASSDRASAGANVLT
len: 13; j_gene: TRBJ2-5; v_gene: TRBV28; CDR3aa: ASSFSLTRKETQY
len: 13; j_gene: TRBJ1-1; v_gene: TRBV19; CDR3aa: ASSIPAGQNTEAF
len: 15; j_gene: TRBJ2-1; v_gene: TRBV10-3; CDR3aa: AISEPGLAGGYNEQF
len: 12; j_gene: TRBJ2-7; v_gene: TRBV13; CDR3aa: ASSPGTDAYEQY
len: 11; j_gene: TRBJ1-5; v_gene: TRBV28; CDR3aa: ASTETGLQPQH
len: 11; j_gene: TRBJ2-3; v_gene: TRBV28; CDR3aa: ASERGTFPTQY
len: 11; j_gene: TRBJ1-1; v_gene: TRBV11-2; CDR3aa: ASSSDRGGHAF